This T cell receptor (beta chain) was observed in a study of blood T cell repertoires in COVID-19. In the study overall: Material from acute and convalescent COVID-19 was sourced from the United States, Italy and Spain. From T cells, B-cell-depleted T cells, or PBMCs came the material, which was cDNA or gDNA.

Germline values: CDR1 ENHRY, CDR2 SYGVKD. Trimming stripped 7 bases from V and 5 bases from J, with 14 bases between. This CDR3 spans 13 amino acids. Authors' analysis steps: Cell counts per sample came from amplifying reference gene primers. The repertoire was sequenced with immunoSEQ multiplex PCR; TCRdb's copy has only in-frame clones and lacks some. That table supplies the V and J calls and clone size; D and trimming were determined from the DNA. Here the sample spans roughly 38,000 clones, 91% being singletons. The source material was peripheral blood. The TCR originated in a man over 45 with active COVID-19. This chain connects TRBV10-3 to TRBJ1-2, with D perhaps matching TRBD1 (5 bases). The DNA for the CDR3 is TGTGCCATCAACCGGGAGGGGAGATATGGCTACACCTTC. The encoded protein is CAINREGRYGYTF.